This T cell receptor (beta chain) was documented in a study of beta chain features in type 1 diabetes. The study's findings and limits: All four CD4+ subsets of Type 1 diabetes patients contained TCRB CDR3s that were moderately but significantly shorter.

Sequencing targeted expressed TCRB transcripts, as all isolated RNA had been reverse transcribed. Produced via immunoSEQ multiplex PCR; TCRdb's table is partial and in-frame only. This table holds approximately 160,000 clones, about 63% found once. In regard to this clone: Its cognate antigen is unknown.

This receptor was taken from a young man with type 1 diabetes. Sequenced sample: naive CD4+ T cells from blood.

The DNA for the CDR3 is TGTGCCAGCAGCCAGGGACAAGGAGGCCCTGGAAACACCATATATTTT. This translates into CASSQGQGGPGNTIYF. The rearrangement uses TRBV11-2 and TRBJ1-3, with D possibly matching TRBD1 (6 bases). V was shortened by 5 bases and J by 2 bases, with 16 bases between the two germline ends. This CDR3 spans 16 amino acids. Germline values: CDR1 SGHAT, CDR2 FQNNGV.